This note documents a single TCR beta chain sequence. The antigen remains unidentified. Data came from immunoSEQ multiplex PCR; TCRdb stores just in-frame clones and leaves some out. The sample lists under 150,000 clones, 70% to 90% seen once, with approximately 2% in the top ten. This CDR3 is 18 amino acids long. J gave up 0 bases and V 6 bases, and 12 bases lay outside the gene matches. CDR1 and CDR2 (germline): SGHAT, FQNNGV. The sample comes from a study of radiation and T cells in renal cell carcinoma. Study at large: Nephrectomy followed 15 Gy stereotactic body radiation by 4 weeks. Broader study findings: From baseline, blood top tumor clonotypes peaked at 2 weeks post-radiation.

Time point reported: blood 2 weeks post-SBRT. Treatment: 15 Gy SBRT to primary tumor, nephrectomy 4 weeks later. Radiation-treated patients gave blood at baseline, week 2 and week 4. This renal cell carcinoma was of the clear cell type. The rearrangement links TRBV11-2 to TRBJ1-4; 8 positions match TRBD1. Specimen: blood, collected from a patient whose treatment included radiotherapy and nephrectomy. The receptor's source is a woman in her sixties or seventies with renal cell carcinoma. The CDR3, as DNA: TGTGCCAGCAGACCTAAACCGGGACAGGAGTCAACTAATGAAAAACTGTTTTTT. This encodes CASRPKPGQESTNEKLFF.